This T cell receptor beta chain came from a study of T-cell memory formation after mild COVID-19. Study-level results: Prior to infection, memory already included some responding clones, suggesting cross-reactive memory joined.

CDR1 and CDR2 from the germline V gene are WSHSY and SAAADI. CDR3 length equals 16 residues. V was pared by 3 bases and J by 2 bases, with 16 bases between. MiXCR, run by TCRdb on the 5' RACE reads, gives a single entry per CDR3 protein. The table lists about 160,000 distinct CDR3 sequences, around 30% of them singletons. This clonotype was counted a few times. Its cognate antigen is unknown. V gene TRBV10-2 combines with J gene TRBJ2-5; D perhaps matches TRBD2 (5 bases). The sample taken for sequencing was PBMCs or a T cell subset sorted from them (not recorded which). This sequence originates from an adult woman who had mild COVID-19 (a few samples of this study predate the infection). Cell type and time point are not known. This chain's CDR3 is CASSDFERGPQETQYF. The CDR3 coding sequence is TGCGCCAGCAGTGATTTTGAGAGAGGGCCACAAGAGACCCAGTACTTC.